Detailed here is one TCR beta chain. Which antigen it targets is not known. Base-call qualities are not available, and no considerably larger clone is one nucleotide away. Reading from cysteine to phenylalanine, the CDR3 counts 16 amino acids. Only the CDR3 DNA is retained, 48 bases long and in frame from the first base. From the germline V gene, CDR1 is MDHEN and CDR2 is SYDVKM. Deletion took 5 bases off V and 3 bases off J, with a span of 17 bases between the germline ends. The entry originates in a study of blood T cell repertoires in COVID-19 (dated by TCRdb to about 2020). In the study overall: Collaborator samples came from the United States, Italy and Spain and covered acute and convalescent phases of COVID-19. The prospective study material was composed of cDNA or gDNA derived from T cells, B-cell-depleted T cells, or PBMCs. Subjects who had been exposed to COVID-19, were actively infected with it, or had recovered from it provided the deeply sampled blood TCRbeta repertoires that made up the dataset. A freely available public database, intended as a resource for researchers studying the immune response to SARS-CoV-2, is where the repertoires were released. Samples were obtained from the ongoing ImmuneRACE study (first 160 participants) and from 950 to 1,500 subjects provided by 6 global collaborators. A de-identified subject ID, COVID-19 status, age in years and sex were almost always included in the sample metadata. HLA class I and class II types, where available, came from metadata supplied by the sample provider rather than from assay-based typing.

The immunoSEQ Assay, a bias-controlled multiplex PCR, was used to amplify TCRbeta CDR3 regions from genomic DNA. On the authors' methods: The number of nucleated cells in each sample was estimated by amplification of reference gene primers within the assay. To quantify the absolute abundance of each unique TCRbeta CDR3 rearrangement, sequence reads were collapsed and filtered. For each sample, productive Simpson clonality was calculated as the square root of Simpson's diversity index across productive rearrangements. TCRdb's version of the immuneACCESS table is confined to in-frame rearrangements and falls short of the full clone set. An unresolved V gene accounts for under half of the shortfall where checked; the remainder is of unknown origin. Clone size and the V and J calls come from that table; the DNA yielded D and trimming. The sample table shows around 100,000 clones, and about 85% are seen once. The leading ten clones occupy about 1.8% of the sample.

Overall study outcomes, separate from this receptor: The amount of clinical and demographic metadata varied by source and participant and was provided uncurated.

Whole blood was collected in K2EDTA tubes by collaborating institutions according to the institutions' own protocols. Collaborator samples were shipped for TCRbeta analysis as frozen whole blood, isolated PBMCs, or DNA extracted from either sample type. The clonotype comes from a woman aged 70-85 years with active or convalescent COVID-19. The sequenced material came from peripheral blood. This chain is built from TRBV28 and TRBJ1-5; the D gene assignment is ambiguous. The encoded CDR3 is CASSPGMRGNNQPQHF. The nucleotide sequence is given as TGTGCCAGCAGTCCCGGGATGAGAGGGAACAATCAGCCCCAGCATTTT.